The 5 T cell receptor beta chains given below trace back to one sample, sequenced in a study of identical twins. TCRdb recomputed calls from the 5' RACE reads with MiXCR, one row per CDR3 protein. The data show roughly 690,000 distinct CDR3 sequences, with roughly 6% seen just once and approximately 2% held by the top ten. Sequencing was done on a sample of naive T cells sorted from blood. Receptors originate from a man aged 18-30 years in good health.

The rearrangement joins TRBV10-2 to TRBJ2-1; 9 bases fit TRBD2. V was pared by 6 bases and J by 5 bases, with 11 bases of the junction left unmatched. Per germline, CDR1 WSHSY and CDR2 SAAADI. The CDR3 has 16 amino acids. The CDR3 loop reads CASSRRREGLNNEQFF. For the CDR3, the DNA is TGCGCCAGCAGCCGCCGGCGGGAGGGCCTCAACAATGAGCAGTTCTTC.

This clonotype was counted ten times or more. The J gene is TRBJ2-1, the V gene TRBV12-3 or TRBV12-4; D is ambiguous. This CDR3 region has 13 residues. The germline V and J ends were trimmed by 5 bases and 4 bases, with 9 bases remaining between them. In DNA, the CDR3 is TGTGCCAGCAGTATAAGACCGTACAATGAGCAGTTCTTC. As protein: CASSIRPYNEQFF.

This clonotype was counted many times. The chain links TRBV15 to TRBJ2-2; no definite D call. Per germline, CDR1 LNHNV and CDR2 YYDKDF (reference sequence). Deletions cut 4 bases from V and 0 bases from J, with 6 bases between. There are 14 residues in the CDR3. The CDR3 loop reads CATSIVTNTGELFF. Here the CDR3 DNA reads TGTGCCACCAGCATTGTAACGAACACCGGGGAGCTGTTTTTT.

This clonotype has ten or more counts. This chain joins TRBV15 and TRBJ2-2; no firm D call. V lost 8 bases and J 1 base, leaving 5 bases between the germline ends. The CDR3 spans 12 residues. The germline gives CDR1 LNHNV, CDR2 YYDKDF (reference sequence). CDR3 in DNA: TGTGCCACCTTGGGGAACACCGGGGAGCTGTTTTTT. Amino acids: CATLGNTGELFF.

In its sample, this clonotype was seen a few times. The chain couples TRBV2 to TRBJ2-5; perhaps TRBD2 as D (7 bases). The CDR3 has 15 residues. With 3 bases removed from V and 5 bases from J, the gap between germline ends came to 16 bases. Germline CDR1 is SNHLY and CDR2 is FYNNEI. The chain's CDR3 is CASSDTRGGRETQYF. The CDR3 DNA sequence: TGTGCCAGCAGTGACACGAGGGGGGGCAGGGAGACCCAGTACTTC.